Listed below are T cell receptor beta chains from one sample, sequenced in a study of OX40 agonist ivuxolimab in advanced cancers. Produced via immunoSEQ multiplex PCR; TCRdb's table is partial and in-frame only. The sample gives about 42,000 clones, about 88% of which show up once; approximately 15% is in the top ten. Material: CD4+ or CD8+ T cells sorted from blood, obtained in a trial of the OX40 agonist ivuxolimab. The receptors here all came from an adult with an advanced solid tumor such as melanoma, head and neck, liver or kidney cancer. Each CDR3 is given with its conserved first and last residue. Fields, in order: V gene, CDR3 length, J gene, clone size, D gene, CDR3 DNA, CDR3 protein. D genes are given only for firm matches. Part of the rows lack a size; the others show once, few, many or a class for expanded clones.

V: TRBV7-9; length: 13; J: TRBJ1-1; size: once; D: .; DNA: TGTGCCAGCAGCCTAGAACAGGGAACTGAAGCTTTCTTT; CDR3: CASSLEQGTEAFF
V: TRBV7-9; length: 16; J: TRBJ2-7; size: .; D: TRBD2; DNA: TGTGCCAGCAGCACGGGGGCTAGCGGGAGGGTCTACGAGCAGTACTTC; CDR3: CASSTGASGRVYEQYF
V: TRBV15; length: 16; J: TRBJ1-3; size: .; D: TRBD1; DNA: TGTGCCACCAGCAGGGGGACAGGGTTCTCTGGAAACACCATATATTTT; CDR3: CATSRGTGFSGNTIYF
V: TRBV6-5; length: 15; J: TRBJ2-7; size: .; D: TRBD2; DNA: TGTGCCAGCAGTAGAATTGGACTAGAAGGGAGCGAGCAGTACTTC; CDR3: CASSRIGLEGSEQYF
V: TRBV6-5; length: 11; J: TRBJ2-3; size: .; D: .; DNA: TGTGCCAGCAGTAACACGGATACGCAGTATTTT; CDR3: CASSNTDTQYF
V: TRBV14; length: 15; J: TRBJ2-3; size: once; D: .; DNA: TGTGCCAGCAGCCCCGCAGGAACCGTCACAGATACGCAGTATTTT; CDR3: CASSPAGTVTDTQYF
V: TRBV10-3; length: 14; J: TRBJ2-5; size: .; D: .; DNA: TGTGCCATCAGTGCGGGGGGCGAAGTCGAGACCCAGTACTTC; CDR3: CAISAGGEVETQYF
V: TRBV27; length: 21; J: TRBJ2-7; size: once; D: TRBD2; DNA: TGTGCCAGCAGTTTATTTCCCCCCCTAGCGGGAGGGCCATTTTCAAACTACGAGCAGTACTTC; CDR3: CASSLFPPLAGGPFSNYEQYF
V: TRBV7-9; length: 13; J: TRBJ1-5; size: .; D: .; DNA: TGTGCCAGCAGCTTAGAAGGGTCCCAGCCCCAGCATTTT; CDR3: CASSLEGSQPQHF
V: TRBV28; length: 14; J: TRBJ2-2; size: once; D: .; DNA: TGTGCCAGCAGTCAGGGTTTGAGCACCGGGGAGCTGTTTTTT; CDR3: CASSQGLSTGELFF
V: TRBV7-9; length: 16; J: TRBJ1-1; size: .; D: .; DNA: TGTGCCAGCAGCTTTAAAACGCAGGGAGTCAACACTGAAGCTTTCTTT; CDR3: CASSFKTQGVNTEAFF
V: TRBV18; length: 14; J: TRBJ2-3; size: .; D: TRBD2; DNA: TGTGCCAGCTCGCTTAGCGGGAGCACAGATACGCAGTATTTT; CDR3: CASSLSGSTDTQYF
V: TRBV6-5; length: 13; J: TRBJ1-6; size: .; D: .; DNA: TGTGCCAGCAGTGACACAGGAAATTCACCCCTCCACTTT; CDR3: CASSDTGNSPLHF
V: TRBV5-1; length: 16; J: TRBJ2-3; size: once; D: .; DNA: TGCGCCAGCAGCCCCCCTCACGAGGGAGGCACAGATACGCAGTATTTT; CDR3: CASSPPHEGGTDTQYF
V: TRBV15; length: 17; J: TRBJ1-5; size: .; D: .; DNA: TGTGCCACCAGCAGCAAGGGGGACCTATATAGCAATCAGCCCCAGCATTTT; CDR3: CATSSKGDLYSNQPQHF
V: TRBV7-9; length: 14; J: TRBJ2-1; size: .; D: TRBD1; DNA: TGTGCCAGCAGCATACAGGACAGGGCTAATGAGCAGTTCTTC; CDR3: CASSIQDRANEQFF
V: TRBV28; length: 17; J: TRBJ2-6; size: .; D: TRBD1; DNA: TGTGCCAGCAGTTTATGGGGACAGGTGGATGGGGCCAACGTCCTGACTTTC; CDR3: CASSLWGQVDGANVLTF
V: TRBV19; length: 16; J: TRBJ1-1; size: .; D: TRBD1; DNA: TGTGCCAGTAGTATAGAGAGGACAGGGGTAAACACTGAAGCTTTCTTT; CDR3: CASSIERTGVNTEAFF
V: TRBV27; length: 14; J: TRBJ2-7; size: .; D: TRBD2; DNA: TGTGCCAGCACCGGGACTAGCGGTTCCTACGAGCAGTACTTC; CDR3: CASTGTSGSYEQYF
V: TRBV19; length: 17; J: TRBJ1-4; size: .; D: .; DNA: TGTGCCAGTAGTATCGGCCCCCGGGCCCCTTTGAATGAAAAACTGTTTTTT; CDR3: CASSIGPRAPLNEKLFF
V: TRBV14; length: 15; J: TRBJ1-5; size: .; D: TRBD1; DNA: TGTGCCAGCAGCCCGGGACAGCGGAGGAGTCAGCCCCAGCATTTT; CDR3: CASSPGQRRSQPQHF
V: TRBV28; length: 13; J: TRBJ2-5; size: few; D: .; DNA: TGTGCCAGCAGTGGAAGGTGGGAGGTGACCCAGTACTTC; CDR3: CASSGRWEVTQYF
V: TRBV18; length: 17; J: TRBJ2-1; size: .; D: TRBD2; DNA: TGTGCCAGCTCCTCTCGGCTAGCGGGGTCTACCTACAATGAGCAGTTCTTC; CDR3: CASSSRLAGSTYNEQFF
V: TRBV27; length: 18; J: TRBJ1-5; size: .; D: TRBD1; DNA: TGTGCCAGCAGTGATTGGGGGGACAGACTAGGGCCAAATCAGCCCCAGCATTTT; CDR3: CASSDWGDRLGPNQPQHF
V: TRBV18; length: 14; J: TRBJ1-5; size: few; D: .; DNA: TGTGCCAGCTCACCACCTAGGCCCGGAGAGCCCCAGCATTTT; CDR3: CASSPPRPGEPQHF
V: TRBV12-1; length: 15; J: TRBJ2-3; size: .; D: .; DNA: TGTGCCAGTTCAAGGGGACAAAAAAGCACAGATACGCAGTATTTT; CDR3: CASSRGQKSTDTQYF
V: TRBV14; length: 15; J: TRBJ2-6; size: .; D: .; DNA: TGTGCCAGCAGCCCCGGTGGGGGTGGGGCCAACGTCCTGACTTTC; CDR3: CASSPGGGGANVLTF
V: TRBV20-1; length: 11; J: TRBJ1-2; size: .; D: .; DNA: TGCAGTGCTAGAGATCTCGTGGGCTACACCTTC; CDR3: CSARDLVGYTF
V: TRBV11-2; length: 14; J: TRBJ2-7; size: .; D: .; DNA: TGTGCCAGCAGCCACAGTGGACCCTCCTACGAGCAGTACTTC; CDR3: CASSHSGPSYEQYF
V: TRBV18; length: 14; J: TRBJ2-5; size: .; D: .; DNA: TGTGCCAGCTCATCAGGACAGCTTACTGAGACCCAGTACTTC; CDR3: CASSSGQLTETQYF
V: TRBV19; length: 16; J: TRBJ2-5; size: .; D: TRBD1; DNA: TGTGCCAGTAGTATGGCCGGGACAGGGGGCCAAGAGACCCAGTACTTC; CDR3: CASSMAGTGGQETQYF
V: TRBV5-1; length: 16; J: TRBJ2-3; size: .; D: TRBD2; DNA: TGCGCCAGCAGCTTGGGAGGAGCGGGGCCGACAGATACGCAGTATTTT; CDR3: CASSLGGAGPTDTQYF
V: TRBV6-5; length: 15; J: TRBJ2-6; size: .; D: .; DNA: TGTGCCAGCAGTCTTCCGAGAACTGGGGCCAACGTCCTGACTTTC; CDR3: CASSLPRTGANVLTF
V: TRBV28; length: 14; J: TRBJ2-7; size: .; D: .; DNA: TGTGCCAGCAGCGTACAGCGTAGCCCCTACGAGCAGTACTTC; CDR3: CASSVQRSPYEQYF
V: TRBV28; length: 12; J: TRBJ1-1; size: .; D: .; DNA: TGTGCCAGCAGTTTGGGGAGAACTGAAGCTTTCTTT; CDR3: CASSLGRTEAFF
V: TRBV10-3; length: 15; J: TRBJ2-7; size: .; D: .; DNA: TGTGCCATCAGTGAAGGGCAAGGCCGACCCTACGAGCAGTACTTC; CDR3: CAISEGQGRPYEQYF
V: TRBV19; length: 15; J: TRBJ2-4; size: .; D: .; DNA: TGTGCCAGTAGGGTTCAGGGTGTCAACAAAAACATTCAGTACTTC; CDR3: CASRVQGVNKNIQYF
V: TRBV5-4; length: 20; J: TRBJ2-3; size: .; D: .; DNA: TGTGCCAGCAGCTTGGTTGGTCTCCCTGGGACTCGATCTAGCACAGATACGCAGTATTTT; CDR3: CASSLVGLPGTRSSTDTQYF
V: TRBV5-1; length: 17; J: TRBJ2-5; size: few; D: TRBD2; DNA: TGCGCCAGCAGCTTTCGTTCCCTAGCGGAAGTTCAAGAGACCCAGTACTTC; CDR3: CASSFRSLAEVQETQYF
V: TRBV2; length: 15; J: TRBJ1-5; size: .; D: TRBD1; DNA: TGTGCCAGCAGTGAATTGCAGGGGGCGCGTCAGCCCCAGCATTTT; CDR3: CASSELQGARQPQHF
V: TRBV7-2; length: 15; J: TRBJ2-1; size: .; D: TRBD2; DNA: TGTGCCAGCAGCTTTTCTAGCGGGGCCTACAATGAGCAGTTCTTC; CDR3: CASSFSSGAYNEQFF
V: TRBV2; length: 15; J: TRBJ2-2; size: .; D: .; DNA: TGTGCCAGCAGTCGGACCCGATTGAACACCGGGGAGCTGTTTTTT; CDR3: CASSRTRLNTGELFF
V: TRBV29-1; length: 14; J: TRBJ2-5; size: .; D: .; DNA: TGCAGCGTCGTGCCACAGTTGGGGCAAGAGACCCAGTACTTC; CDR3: CSVVPQLGQETQYF
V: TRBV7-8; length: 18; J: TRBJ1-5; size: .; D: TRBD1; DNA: TGTGCCAGCAGCTTAGCGGGGGGACTACAGGGGCCTCCTTGGGCCCAGCATTTT; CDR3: CASSLAGGLQGPPWAQHF
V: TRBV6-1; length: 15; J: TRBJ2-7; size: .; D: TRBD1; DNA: TGTGCCAGCCGTACTACGCGACAGGGGGCCTACGAGCAGTACTTC; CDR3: CASRTTRQGAYEQYF
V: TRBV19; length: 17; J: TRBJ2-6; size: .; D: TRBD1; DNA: TGTGCCAGTAGTATTGGGACAGGCAGCTCTGGGGCCAACGTCCTGACTTTC; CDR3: CASSIGTGSSGANVLTF
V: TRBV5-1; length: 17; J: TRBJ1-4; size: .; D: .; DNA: TGCGCCAGCAGCTTGGGGCGAAACACTGCAACTAATGAAAAACTGTTTTTT; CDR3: CASSLGRNTATNEKLFF
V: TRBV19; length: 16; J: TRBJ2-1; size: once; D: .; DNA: TGTGCCAGTAGTATCTCTCGCGGTCCTCTAATCAATGAGCAGTTCTTC; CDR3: CASSISRGPLINEQFF